One and the same sample provided the 25 T cell receptor beta chains below, sequenced in a study of T cell repertoires in cytomegalovirus infection. Via MiXCR, TCRdb re-called the reads, giving one row per CDR3 protein. The sample holds 150,000 to 200,000 distinct CDR3 sequences, roughly 27% seen once. Sequenced: PBMCs. Receptor source: a human donor in good health (CMV status not recorded). Some clones in this sample may be carry-over from other donors' samples.

Only a few counts were recorded for this clonotype. The J gene is TRBJ2-7, the V gene TRBV9; TRBD1 or TRBD2 may be the D gene (6 bases each). The length of the CDR3 is 17 residues. V was trimmed by 4 bases and J by 5 bases, leaving 25 bases between them. Germline loops: CDR1 SGDLS, CDR2 YYNGEE. Here the CDR3 reads CASSRGAKASGFNEQYF. As DNA, the CDR3 is TGTGCCAGCAGCAGGGGGGCTAAAGCTTCGGGTTTCAACGAGCAGTACTTC.

The chain carries TRBV7-2 and TRBJ1-2; D is unclear. V lost 1 base and J 4 bases, leaving 13 bases between the germline ends. The germline CDR1 and CDR2 sequences are SGHTA and FQGNSA. The CDR3 has 15 residues. As DNA, the CDR3 is TGTGCCAGCAGCTTAGAGAACCCCGAGGCCTATGGCTACACCTTC. It translates to CASSLENPEAYGYTF.

The chain combines TRBV7-2 with TRBJ1-6; D unclear. CDR3 size: 14 residues. Trimming took off 3 bases at V and 6 bases at J, with 9 bases between the two ends. Germline-derived CDR1 and CDR2 are SGHTA and FQGNSA. As DNA, the CDR3 is TGTGCCAGCAGCTTGGACGGGATTAATTCACCCCTCCACTTT. Its protein product is CASSLDGINSPLHF.

This sequence joins TRBV4-2 and TRBJ2-1, with TRBD2 identical over 9 bases. Germline assignment: CDR1 LGHNA and CDR2 YNFKEQ. The CDR3 length is 16 residues. V was clipped by 0 bases and J by 5 bases; unmatched bases: 5. This CDR3 reads CASSQERGGFNNEQFF. The CDR3 DNA is TGTGCCAGCAGCCAAGAGCGGGGGGGCTTCAACAATGAGCAGTTCTTC.

J is TRBJ1-1 and V is TRBV12-3 or TRBV12-4; unclear D gene. The germline V and J ends were trimmed by 10 bases and 5 bases, with 23 bases remaining between them. The CDR3 runs 15 residues. CDR3 sequence: CATSLGEQTWTEAFF. Here the CDR3 DNA reads TGTGCCACCTCCCTTGGGGAACAGACATGGACTGAAGCTTTCTTT.

This clonotype was recorded a few times. V is TRBV4-2 and J is TRBJ1-4; D call uncertain. The germline CDR1 and CDR2 sequences are LGHNA and YNFKEQ. The CDR3 runs 13 residues. Between the trimmed V and J ends, which lost 1 base and 5 bases, there was a span of 5 bases. CDR3 protein: CASSQVNNEKLFF. CDR3 nucleotide sequence: TGTGCCAGCAGCCAAGTCAACAATGAAAAACTGTTTTTT.

The chain carries TRBV29-1 and TRBJ1-2; possibly TRBD1 for D (5 bases). Germline V lookup: CDR1 SQVTM, CDR2 ANQGSEA. The CDR3 is 16 residues long. V was pared by 1 base and J by 2 bases, with 17 bases between. CDR3 sequence: CSVEAGGTGGNYGYTF. Here the CDR3 DNA reads TGCAGCGTTGAAGCCGGCGGGACGGGGGGGAACTATGGCTACACCTTC. Full variable domain (missing parts from reference TRBV29-1 and TRBJ1-2): SAVISQKPSRDICQRGTSLTIQCQVDSQVTMMFWYRQQPGQSLTLIATANQGSEATYESGFVIDKFPISRPNLTFSTLTVSNMSPEDSSIYLCSVEAGGTGGNYGYTFGSGTRLTVV.

This clonotype was recorded many times. The rearrangement uses TRBV7-2 and TRBJ2-2; D ambiguous. The V and J ends lost 1 base and 5 bases respectively, with 5 bases between them. The CDR3 runs to 13 residues. Germline CDR1 reads SGHTA; CDR2 reads FQGNSA. In DNA form, the CDR3 reads TGTGCCAGCAGCTTAGGAAGAACCGGGGAGCTGTTTTTT. Protein sequence: CASSLGRTGELFF.

This clonotype was picked up many times. The chain links TRBV7-2 to TRBJ1-1; a possible D gene is TRBD1 (5 bases). The CDR3 extends over 13 amino acids. The germline gives CDR1 SGHTA, CDR2 FQGNSA. The germline V and J ends were trimmed by 4 bases and 0 bases, with 6 bases remaining between them. In DNA form, the CDR3 reads TGTGCCAGCAGCTCGACAGTGAACACTGAAGCTTTCTTT. Its protein is CASSSTVNTEAFF.

In this sample, this clonotype turned up a few times. The chain is built from TRBV7-3 and TRBJ2-1, with D maybe TRBD1 (6 bases). Germline-derived CDR1 and CDR2 are SGHTA and FQGTGA. The CDR3 has 13 amino acids. Trimming took off 4 bases at V and 6 bases at J, with 10 bases between the two ends. The CDR3 spells CASSSPDSNEQFF. CDR3 nucleotide sequence: TGTGCCAGCAGCTCTCCGGACAGCAATGAGCAGTTCTTC.

In its sample, this clonotype was seen a few times. The V gene is TRBV19, the J gene TRBJ1-1; possible D gene TRBD1, 5 bases. V was clipped by 7 bases and J by 11 bases, with 14 bases between them. Germline V gene sequence: CDR1 LNHDA, CDR2 SQIVND (reference sequence). The CDR3 is 11 residues long. The CDR3 spells CASIYQGRAFF. Here the CDR3 DNA reads TGTGCCAGTATCTATCAGGGACGGGCTTTCTTT. Full variable domain (missing parts from reference TRBV19 and TRBJ1-1): DGGITQSPKYLFRKEGQNVTLSCEQNLNHDAMYWYRQDPGQGLRLIYYSQIVNDFQKGDIAEGYSVSREKKESFPLTVTSAQKNPTAFYLCASIYQGRAFFGQGTRLTVV.

V and J are TRBV20-1 and TRBJ2-7, with 7 bases aligning to TRBD1. V shed 5 bases and J 5 bases; nucleotides not matched to a gene: 9. CDR3 length: 13 residues. CDR1 is DFQATT, CDR2 SNEGSKA, per germline (reference sequence). The CDR3 DNA reads as TGCAGTGCTGCACAGGGGCGGACTCACGAGCAGTACTTC. Residues: CSAAQGRTHEQYF.

This clonotype has more than one count but fewer than ten. The chain carries TRBV7-6 and TRBJ2-2; no definite D call. Looked up from germline, CDR1 is SGHVS and CDR2 is FNYEAQ. The ends were cut back, 3 bases at V and 0 bases at J, with 8 bases in the middle. The CDR3 extends over 15 amino acids. CDR3 amino acids: CASSFGNSNTGELFF. The CDR3 DNA is TGTGCCAGCAGCTTTGGCAACTCGAACACCGGGGAGCTGTTTTTT.

With respect to this clonotype: A read error may explain this, as a much larger clone is one base away. The V gene is TRBV7-9, the J gene TRBJ2-1, with 9 positions matching TRBD2. The closer fit of TRBJ2-7 to the DNA end suggests the J call may be wrong. The CDR3 runs to 15 residues. Germline V CDR1 and CDR2: SEHNR, FQNEAQ (reference sequence). This CDR3 is CASSSPSGVENEQYF. CDR3 in DNA: TGTGCCAGCAGCTCCCCTAGCGGGGTGGAAAATGAGCAGTACTTC.

The chain carries TRBV6-5 and TRBJ2-4; perhaps TRBD2 as D (6 bases). Trimming pared 2 bases from V and 2 bases from J, leaving 10 bases between. The CDR3 sequence is 15 residues long. Germline V gives CDR1 MNHEY, CDR2 SVGAGI. This CDR3 is CASSYVGGTKNIQYF. As DNA, the CDR3 is TGTGCCAGCAGTTACGTCGGGGGAACCAAAAACATTCAGTACTTC.

This sequence joins TRBV5-1 and TRBJ2-3, with 8 bases fitting TRBD2. The CDR3 loop spans 16 amino acids. The trim removed 0 bases at V and 2 bases at J, leaving 5 bases unmatched. Germline loops: CDR1 SGHRS, CDR2 YFSETQ. The CDR3 reads CASSLGGGPHTDTQYF. The CDR3 DNA is TGCGCCAGCAGCTTGGGCGGGGGGCCCCACACAGATACGCAGTATTTT.

This clonotype was seen a few times. This rearrangement joins TRBV7-3 to TRBJ1-1; 9 bases are a match to TRBD1. The trim removed 6 bases at V and 6 bases at J, leaving 8 bases unmatched. Germline-derived CDR1 and CDR2 are SGHTA and FQGTGA. The CDR3 covers 14 residues. CDR3 amino acids: CASRRTGGSAEAFF. CDR3 bases: TGTGCCAGCAGACGTACAGGGGGCAGCGCTGAAGCTTTCTTT.

The rearrangement uses TRBV20-1 and TRBJ2-3; D gene unclear. V was pared by 1 base and J by 8 bases, with 16 bases between. This CDR3 is 14 amino acids long. The germline V gene encodes CDR1 DFQATT and CDR2 SNEGSKA (reference sequence). As DNA, the CDR3 is TGCAGTGCTAGAGCTGACGGGCCCTCCGGTACGCAGTATTTT. Its protein is CSARADGPSGTQYF.

This clonotype has more than one count but fewer than ten. The chain carries TRBV5-1 and TRBJ2-2, with D possibly being TRBD1 (6 bases). Germline V gives CDR1 SGHRS, CDR2 YFSETQ. V was cut by 6 bases and J by 1 base, with 10 bases left in between. This CDR3 has 14 amino acids. CDR3 loop: CASTPQGNTGELFF. Here the CDR3 DNA reads TGCGCCAGCACCCCACAGGGGAACACCGGGGAGCTGTTTTTT.

This clonotype was seen more than once but under ten times. At one boundary the junction diverges from the germline segment, which might be a read error. The V call is TRBV7-7, the J call TRBJ2-2, with TRBD1 matching 7 bases. This CDR3 has 14 residues. Germline assignment: CDR1 SSHAT and CDR2 FNYEAQ (reference sequence). The chain's CDR3 is CASSLTGYTGELFF. Written as DNA, the CDR3 is TGTGCTAGCAGTTTGACAGGGTATACCGGGGAGCTGTTTTTT.

The rearrangement uses TRBV5-6 and TRBJ2-1; tentative D call: TRBD1 (5 bases). CDR3 length: 15 amino acids. V lost 0 bases and J lost 8, with 15 bases in between. Germline loops: CDR1 SGHDT, CDR2 YYEEEE. CDR3 sequence (DNA): TGTGCCAGCAGCTTGGAAGGGGCTCGCCACGATGAGCAGTTCTTC. It yields the protein CASSLEGARHDEQFF.

The chain has TRBV5-1 and TRBJ1-1; D remains unclear. Trimming took 0 bases from V and 4 from J, leaving 10 bases between them. This CDR3 spans 14 amino acids. Germline CDR1 reads SGHRS; CDR2 reads YFSETQ. The CDR3: CASSLDPTGTEAFF. In nucleotides, the CDR3 is TGCGCCAGCAGCTTGGACCCCACCGGCACTGAAGCTTTCTTT.

The gene calls are TRBV12-3 or TRBV12-4 and TRBJ1-2, with 8 nucleotides matching TRBD1. The CDR3 covers 13 residues. V lost 5 bases to trimming and J lost 5 bases; unmatched junction nucleotides: 4. CDR3 protein: CASSEDRDYGYTF. The CDR3, as DNA: TGTGCCAGCAGTGAGGACAGGGATTATGGCTACACCTTC.

About this clonotype itself: This may come from a read error, since a much larger clone is one base off. The chain is built from TRBV7-3 and TRBJ2-1; 10 nucleotides line up with TRBD1. CDR1 SGHTA and CDR2 FQGTGA come from the germline V gene. The CDR3 contains 14 residues. The CDR3 nucleotides read TGTGCCAGCAGCTTCCTAGGACAGGGGGGTGAGCAGATCTTC. This encodes CASSFLGQGGEQIF.

This chain connects TRBV5-1 to TRBJ2-7; a weak D match, TRBD1 (7 bases). CDR1 and CDR2 (germline): SGHRS, YFSETQ. V lost 4 bases and J lost 1, with 15 bases in between. This CDR3 is built from 15 residues. This chain's CDR3 is CASSPGGTDSYEQYF. Here the CDR3 DNA reads TGCGCCAGCAGCCCTGGGGGGACAGATTCCTACGAGCAGTACTTC.